The sequence of this T cell receptor (beta chain) was determined in a study of cytomegalovirus exposure and HLA in healthy donors. With 60 Vbeta and 13 Jbeta primers, the PCR was carried out. Clones were read by immunoSEQ multiplex PCR, and TCRdb kept only the in-frame ones, dropping some. The sample shows 95,000 to 150,000 clones, 81% of them seen only once. Worth noting for this clone: Antigen unknown.

Study results and limitations: The classifier reportedly diagnosed cytomegalovirus status with high sensitivity and specificity. V- and J-gene trimming in TCR beta was tied to a missense DCLRE1C variant by an analysis performed later.

The V gene's germline CDR1 is SGHKS and CDR2 YYEKEE (reference sequence). The CDR3 covers 13 residues. V lost 4 bases, J lost 0 bases, and 6 bases lay in between. The source is a man younger than 35 in good health and CMV-seropositive. The chain combines TRBV5-5 with TRBJ2-3, with D possibly matching TRBD2 (5 bases). The sequencing sample was made of PBMCs. CDR3 protein: CASSPGSTDTQYF. CDR3 coding DNA: TGTGCCAGCAGCCCGGGAAGCACAGATACGCAGTATTTT.